This TCR beta chain derives from a study of cytomegalovirus exposure and HLA in healthy donors. The PCR made use of 60 Vbeta and 13 Jbeta primers. Generated by immunoSEQ multiplex PCR, the TCRdb table keeps only in-frame clones and is missing some. The data show 45,000 to 55,000 clones, and the top ten clones hold roughly 5.5%. Looked up from germline, CDR1 is SQVTM and CDR2 is ANQGSEA. V shed 4 bases and J shed 3 bases, with 5 bases lying between them. This CDR3 has 11 residues. The sequence was collected from a male donor in good health and CMV-seropositive. The chain employs TRBV29-1 and TRBJ2-3, with TRBD1 as a possible D gene (5 bases). What was sequenced was PBMCs. CDR3 DNA sequence: TGCAGCGTTGCAGGGACAGATACGCAGTATTTT. This translates into CSVAGTDTQYF.